The subject of this entry is one T cell receptor beta chain. Its antigen is unknown. Per-base quality was not reported, and no clone a single base away is much larger than it. This entry belongs to a study of T cell responses to AZD1222 COVID-19 vaccine (dated by TCRdb to the early 2020s). Study-level background: TCR sequencing covered 233 trial participants: 200 to 220 given two doses of AZD1222 and 26 given two doses of MenACWY control vaccine. Trial participants were enrolled into age subgroups of 18-55, 56-69 and 70-plus years, which contained about 160, 30 and 59 TCR-sequenced participants, respectively. Study-level results and caveats: Conclusions about previously exposed vaccinees were limited because only six AZD1222 recipients were SARS-CoV-2 seropositive at baseline. Reportedly, close to half of the unique spike-specific TCRs recognized epitopes lying outside the regions that are mutated in the B.1.351 and B.1.1.7 variants. Because no samples from the day 14 peak response were available, repertoires could be characterized only after the peak T cell response. The 56-69-year group was small, and its depth increase did not reach significance, likely because of low power. After two AZD1222 doses, both the breadth and the depth of spike-specific TCRs were significantly higher than at day 0 and than in MenACWY recipients. Participants were mostly white British, with more females than males. The authors suggested clonal diversity may have been underestimated. CD4 TCRs associated with the vaccine covered the entire spike protein, and the dominant responses were in regions 160-218 and 743-854.

CDR1 and CDR2 are drawn from the germline V gene: SGHDN, FVKESK. Between the V and J ends, shortened by 0 bases and 8 bases respectively, the junction contains 10 bases. The CDR3, from cysteine to phenylalanine, totals 13 residues. Only the CDR3 DNA is retained, 39 bases long and in frame from the first base. The CDR3 regions of human TCRbeta chains were subjected to immunosequencing. The paper's data handling went like this. Repertoire TCRs were matched against a reference library of SARS-CoV-2-specific TCRs generated with the MIRA antigen-specificity platform. Breadth was defined as the fraction of unique TCRs that were SARS-CoV-2-associated. Depth was defined as the fraction of total T cells that were SARS-CoV-2-associated. Using the MIRA data, each spike-specific TCR was assigned both to the spike region to which the TCR was reactive and to a CD4 or CD8 class. Log10-transformed breadth and depth values were compared by one-way ANOVA with Sidak's multiple comparisons tests. The clones in this table, taken by TCRdb from immuneACCESS, are in-frame only. Not every clone is retained; where verified, under half of the shortfall comes from an unresolved V gene, and the cause of the rest is unknown. The DNA gave D and trimming, while V, J and clone size come from that table. For this sample the table gives about 73,000 clones, of which roughly 87% were detected only once. The leading ten clones occupy 9% to 9.5% of the sample.

The sample's time point label, in plain terms: about 28 days (+/-7) after the second vaccine dose. Because spike-specific TCR depth and breadth did not differ between the two schedules, AZD1222 recipients who got a second dose at roughly 4 weeks were pooled with those who got a second dose at roughly 12 weeks. Samples from vaccinated people were obtained from the UK trials COV001 and COV002, which included a single-blind randomized controlled phase 2/3 trial of AZD1222 (ChAdOx1 nCoV-19) in healthy adults. For TCRbeta chain sequencing, PBMC samples were collected from trial participants at day 0 and at day 28 after the second dose.

The chain couples TRBV14 to TRBJ1-1; TRBD1 could be the D gene, as 5 bases match. This clonotype was obtained from an adult who received the AZD1222 COVID-19 vaccine. The material was peripheral blood, obtained 28 days after the second AZD1222 dose. The CDR3 corresponds to CASSQDPRGEAFF. In nucleotide form, the sequence is TGTGCCAGCAGCCAAGATCCCCGGGGGGAAGCTTTCTTT.